What follows describes a single TCR beta chain. Antigen unknown. CDR3 length: 13 residues. V shed 8 bases, J shed 4 bases, and the junction held 6 bases outside the gene matches. Germline V gene lookup returns CDR1 LNHDA and CDR2 SQIVND (reference sequence). This sample is drawn from a study of beta chain features in type 1 diabetes. Purity exceeded 98% in all sorted populations. Expressed TCRB transcripts were sequenced because the entire RNA isolate underwent reverse transcription. Sequencing was performed with immunoSEQ multiplex PCR; in TCRdb, only in-frame clones are kept and a portion is missing. The sample contains some 660,000 clones, over 13% of which appear only once. Study findings and constraints: Moderate but significant shortening of TCRB CDR3s was recorded in all four CD4+ subsets from Type 1 diabetes patients.

V usage is TRBV19 and J usage is TRBJ2-7; 9 bases map to TRBD1. The source is a man aged 18 to 35 with type 1 diabetes. The sequenced sample was naive CD4+ T cells from blood. The CDR3 reads CASWSGQGYEQYF. DNA of the CDR3: TGTGCCAGTTGGTCCGGACAGGGGTACGAGCAGTACTTC.